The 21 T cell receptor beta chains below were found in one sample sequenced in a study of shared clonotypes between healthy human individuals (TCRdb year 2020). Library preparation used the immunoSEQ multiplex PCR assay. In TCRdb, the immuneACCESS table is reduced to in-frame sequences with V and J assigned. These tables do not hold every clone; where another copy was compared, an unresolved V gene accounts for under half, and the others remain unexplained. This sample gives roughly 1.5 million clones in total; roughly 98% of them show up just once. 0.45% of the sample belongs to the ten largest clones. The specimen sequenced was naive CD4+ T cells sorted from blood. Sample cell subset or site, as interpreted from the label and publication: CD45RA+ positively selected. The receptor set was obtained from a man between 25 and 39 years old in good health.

The CDR3 here is CASSPGTSGRIKVSYEQYF. DNA for the CDR3: TGTGCCAGCAGCCCCGGGACTAGCGGGAGAATTAAAGTCTCCTACGAGCAGTACTTC. The V gene is TRBV7-8, the J gene TRBJ2-7; TRBD2 agrees at 14 bases. CDR1 and CDR2 (germline): SGHVS, FQNEAQ. This CDR3 is 19 amino acids long. V was clipped by 5 bases and J by 0 bases; unmatched bases: 12.

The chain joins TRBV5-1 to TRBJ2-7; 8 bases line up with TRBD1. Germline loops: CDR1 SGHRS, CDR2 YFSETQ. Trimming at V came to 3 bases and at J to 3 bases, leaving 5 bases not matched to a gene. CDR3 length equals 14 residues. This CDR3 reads CASSSLTGDYEQYF. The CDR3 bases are TGCGCCAGCAGCTCGTTGACAGGGGACTACGAGCAGTACTTC.

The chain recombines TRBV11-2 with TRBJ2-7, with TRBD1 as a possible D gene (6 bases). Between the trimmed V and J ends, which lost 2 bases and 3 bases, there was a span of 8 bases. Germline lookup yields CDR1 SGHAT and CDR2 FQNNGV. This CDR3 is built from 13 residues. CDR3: CASSLQGFYEQYF. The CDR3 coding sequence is TGTGCCAGCAGCTTACAGGGGTTCTACGAGCAGTACTTC.

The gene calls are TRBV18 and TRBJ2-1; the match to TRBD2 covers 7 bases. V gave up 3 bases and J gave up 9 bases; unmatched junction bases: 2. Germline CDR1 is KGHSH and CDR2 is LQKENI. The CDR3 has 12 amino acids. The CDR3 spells CASSPGGGEQFF. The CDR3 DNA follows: TGTGCCAGCTCACCGGGCGGGGGTGAGCAGTTCTTC.

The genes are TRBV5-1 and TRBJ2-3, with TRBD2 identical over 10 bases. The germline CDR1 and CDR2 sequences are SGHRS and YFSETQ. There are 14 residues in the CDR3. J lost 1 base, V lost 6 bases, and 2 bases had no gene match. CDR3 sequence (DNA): TGCGCCAGCACCGGACTAGCGGGCACAGATACGCAGTATTTT. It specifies CASTGLAGTDTQYF.

CDR3 amino acids: CASGQTFADTQYF. CDR3 DNA sequence: TGTGCCAGCGGACAAACTTTCGCAGATACGCAGTATTTT. The V gene is TRBV7-2, the J gene TRBJ2-3; the D gene is possibly TRBD1 (5 bases). This CDR3 has 13 amino acids. Trimming left V 8 bases short and J 4 bases short, with 13 bases between. Per the germline V gene, CDR1 is SGHTA and CDR2 is FQGNSA.

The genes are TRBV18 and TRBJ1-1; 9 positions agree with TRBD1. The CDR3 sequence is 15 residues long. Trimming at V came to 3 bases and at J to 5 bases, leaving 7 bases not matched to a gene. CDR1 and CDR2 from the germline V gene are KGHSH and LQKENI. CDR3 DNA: TGTGCCAGCTCACCCGGGACAGGGTTAACAACTGAAGCTTTCTTT. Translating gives CASSPGTGLTTEAFF. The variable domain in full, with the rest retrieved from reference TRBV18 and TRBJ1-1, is NAGVMQNPRHLVRRRGQEARLRCSPMKGHSHVYWYRQLPEEGLKFMVYLQKENIIDESGMPKERFSAEFPKEGPSILRIQQVVRGDSAAYFCASSPGTGLTTEAFFGQGTRLTVV.

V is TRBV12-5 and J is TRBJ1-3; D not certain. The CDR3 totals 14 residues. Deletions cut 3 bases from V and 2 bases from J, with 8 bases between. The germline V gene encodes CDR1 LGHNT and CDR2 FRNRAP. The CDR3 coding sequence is TGTGCTAGTGGTTTCGGCATGCCTGGAAACACCATATATTTT. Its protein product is CASGFGMPGNTIYF.

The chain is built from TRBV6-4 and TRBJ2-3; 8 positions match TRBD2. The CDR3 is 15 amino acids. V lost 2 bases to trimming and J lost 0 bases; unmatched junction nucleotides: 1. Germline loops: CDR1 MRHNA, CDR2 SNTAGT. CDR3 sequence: CASSDRGGSTDTQYF. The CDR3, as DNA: TGTGCCAGCAGTGACCGGGGGGGGAGCACAGATACGCAGTATTTT.

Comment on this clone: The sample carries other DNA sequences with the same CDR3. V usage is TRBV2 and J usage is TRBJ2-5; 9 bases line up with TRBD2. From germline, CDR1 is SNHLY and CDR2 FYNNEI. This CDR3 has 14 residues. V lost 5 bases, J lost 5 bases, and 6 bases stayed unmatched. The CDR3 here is CASSRRGRGETQYF. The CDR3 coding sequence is TGTGCCAGCAGTAGACGCGGGAGGGGGGAGACCCAGTACTTC.

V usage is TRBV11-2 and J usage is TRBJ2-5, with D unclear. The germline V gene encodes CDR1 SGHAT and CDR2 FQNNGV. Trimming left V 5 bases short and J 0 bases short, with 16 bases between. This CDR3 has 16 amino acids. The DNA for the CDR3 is TGTGCCAGCAGCCTAATACATGGTCTGGACCAAGAGACCCAGTACTTC. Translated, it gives CASSLIHGLDQETQYF.

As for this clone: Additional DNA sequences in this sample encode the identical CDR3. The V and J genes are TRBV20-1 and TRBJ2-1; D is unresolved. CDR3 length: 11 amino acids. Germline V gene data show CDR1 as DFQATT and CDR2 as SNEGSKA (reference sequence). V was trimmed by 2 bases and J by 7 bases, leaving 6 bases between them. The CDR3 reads CSARLVNEQFF. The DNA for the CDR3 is TGCAGTGCTAGACTAGTTAATGAGCAGTTCTTC.

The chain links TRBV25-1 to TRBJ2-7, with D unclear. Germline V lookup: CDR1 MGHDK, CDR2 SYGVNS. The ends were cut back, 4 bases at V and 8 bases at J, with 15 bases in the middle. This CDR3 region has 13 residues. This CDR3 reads CASSATGNAKQYF. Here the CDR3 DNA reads TGTGCCAGCAGTGCTACCGGAAACGCAAAGCAGTACTTC.

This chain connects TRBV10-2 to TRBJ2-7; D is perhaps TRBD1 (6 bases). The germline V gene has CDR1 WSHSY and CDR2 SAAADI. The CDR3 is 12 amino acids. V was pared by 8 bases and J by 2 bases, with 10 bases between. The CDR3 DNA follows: TGCGCCAGCCGGGACACCACCTACGAGCAGTACTTC. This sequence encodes CASRDTTYEQYF.

CDR3 sequence (DNA): TGTGCCAGCAGTGGAGGGGGCGCGTGGTCCTACGAGCAGTACTTC. Residues: CASSGGGAWSYEQYF. The V call is TRBV27, the J call TRBJ2-7, with a possible D match to TRBD1 (7 bases). Germline values: CDR1 MNHEY, CDR2 SMNVEV (reference sequence). The CDR3 has 15 amino acids. Trimming left V 5 bases short and J 1 base short, with 15 bases between.

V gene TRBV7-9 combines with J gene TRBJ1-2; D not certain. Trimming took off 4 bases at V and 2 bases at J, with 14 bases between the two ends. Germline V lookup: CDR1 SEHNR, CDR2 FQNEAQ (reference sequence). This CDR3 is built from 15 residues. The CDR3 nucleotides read TGTGCCAGCAGCTCCGACTGGACTCCCAACTATGGCTACACCTTC. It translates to CASSSDWTPNYGYTF.

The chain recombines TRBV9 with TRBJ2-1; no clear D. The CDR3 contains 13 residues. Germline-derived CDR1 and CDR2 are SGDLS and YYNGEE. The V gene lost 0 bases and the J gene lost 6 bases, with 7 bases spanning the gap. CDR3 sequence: CASSVGIVNEQFF. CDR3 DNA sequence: TGTGCCAGCAGCGTAGGAATTGTCAATGAGCAGTTCTTC. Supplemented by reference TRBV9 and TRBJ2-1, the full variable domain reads DSGVTQTPKHLITATGQRVTLRCSPRSGDLSVYWYQQSLDQGLQFLIQYYNGEERAKGNILERFSAQQFPDLHSELNLSSLELGDSALYFCASSVGIVNEQFFGPGTRLTVL.

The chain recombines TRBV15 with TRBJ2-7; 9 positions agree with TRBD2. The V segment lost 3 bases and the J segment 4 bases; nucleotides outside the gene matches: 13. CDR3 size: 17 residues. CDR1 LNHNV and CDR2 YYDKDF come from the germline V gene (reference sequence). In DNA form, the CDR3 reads TGTGCCACCAGCAGGGGTCCCCGCGGGAGGGCCACATACGAGCAGTACTTC. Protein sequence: CATSRGPRGRATYEQYF.

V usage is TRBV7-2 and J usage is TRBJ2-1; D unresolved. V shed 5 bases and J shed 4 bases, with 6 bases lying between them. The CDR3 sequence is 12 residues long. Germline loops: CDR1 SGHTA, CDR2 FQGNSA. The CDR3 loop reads CASSPQYNEQFF. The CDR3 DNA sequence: TGTGCCAGCAGCCCTCAGTACAATGAGCAGTTCTTC.

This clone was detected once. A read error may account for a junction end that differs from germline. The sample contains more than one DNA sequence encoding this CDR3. The CDR3 here is CASSLLAGGTDTQYF. The CDR3 DNA sequence: TGTGCCAGCAGCTTGTTAGCGGGAGGCACAGATACGCAGTATTTT. The gene calls are TRBV5-1 and TRBJ2-3; 9 bases align to TRBD2. The germline gives CDR1 SGHRS, CDR2 YFSETQ. This CDR3 has 15 residues.

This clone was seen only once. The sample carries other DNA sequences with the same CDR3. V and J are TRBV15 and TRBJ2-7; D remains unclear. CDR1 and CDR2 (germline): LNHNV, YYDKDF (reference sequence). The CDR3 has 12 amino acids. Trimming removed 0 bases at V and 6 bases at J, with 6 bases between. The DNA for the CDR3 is TGTGCCACCAGCAGAGATCGGCTCGAGCAGTACTTC. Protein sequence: CATSRDRLEQYF.